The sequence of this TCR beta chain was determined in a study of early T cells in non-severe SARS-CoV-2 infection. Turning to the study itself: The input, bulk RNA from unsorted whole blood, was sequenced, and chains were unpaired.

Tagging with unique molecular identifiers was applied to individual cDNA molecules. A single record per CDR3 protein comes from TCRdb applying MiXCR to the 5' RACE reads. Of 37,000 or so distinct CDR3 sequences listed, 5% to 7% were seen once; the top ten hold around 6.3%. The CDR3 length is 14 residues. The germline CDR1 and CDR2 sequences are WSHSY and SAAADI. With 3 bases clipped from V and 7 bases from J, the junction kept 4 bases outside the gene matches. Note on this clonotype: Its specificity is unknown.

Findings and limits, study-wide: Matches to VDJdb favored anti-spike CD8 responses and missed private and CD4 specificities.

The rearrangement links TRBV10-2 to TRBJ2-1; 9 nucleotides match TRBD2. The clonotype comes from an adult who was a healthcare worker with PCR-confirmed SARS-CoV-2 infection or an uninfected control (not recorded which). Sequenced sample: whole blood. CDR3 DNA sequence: TGCGCCAGCAGTGATAGCGGGAGACCTAATGAGCAGTTCTTC. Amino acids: CASSDSGRPNEQFF.